This TCR beta chain was observed in a study of early T cells in non-severe SARS-CoV-2 infection. General study findings and limits: Private and CD4 specificities were missed by VDJdb matching, skewed to anti-spike CD8.

Separate cDNA molecules each had unique molecular identifiers attached to them. TCRdb re-analysed the 5' RACE reads in MiXCR, keeping a single row per CDR3 protein. This sample has 71,000 or so distinct CDR3 sequences, with roughly 13% found just once. This clonotype was observed a handful of times. Its specificity is unknown. This CDR3 spans 14 amino acids. Germline V gene lookup returns CDR1 SGHTA and CDR2 FQGNSA. Trimming removed 2 bases from V and 5 bases from J, with 12 bases in between. This TCR derives from an adult who was a healthcare worker with PCR-confirmed SARS-CoV-2 infection or an uninfected control (not recorded which). This chain joins TRBV7-2 and TRBJ2-5; D is unclear. The sequenced sample was whole blood. CDR3 sequence reads: CASSLSRVPETQYF. CDR3 nucleotide sequence: TGTGCCAGCAGCTTATCAAGGGTTCCCGAGACCCAGTACTTC.